These 14 T cell receptor beta chains came from one sample sequenced in a study of cytomegalovirus exposure and HLA in healthy donors. The primer mix had 60 Vbeta and 13 Jbeta primers. Sequencing used immunoSEQ multiplex PCR; TCRdb keeps in-frame clones, though not all of them. The repertoire consists of over 30,000 clones, with 75% to 85% occurring once and the leading ten covering around 6%. The sequencing input was PBMCs. These receptor sequences come from a male donor in good health and CMV-seronegative.

The count of this clone is one. This sequence joins TRBV4-1 and TRBJ2-1; 14 bases are shared with TRBD2. The CDR3 is 17 amino acids. Germline assignment: CDR1 MGHRA and CDR2 YSYEKL. J was trimmed by 9 bases and V by 1 base; bases with no gene match: 8. CDR3 region: CASSQGTSGGFAVEQFF. The CDR3 DNA sequence: TGCGCCAGCAGCCAAGGGACTAGCGGGGGGTTTGCGGTTGAGCAGTTCTTC.

This chain links TRBV30 with TRBJ2-7, with 7 bases matching TRBD2. This CDR3 is 13 amino acids long. Germline lookup yields CDR1 GTSNPN and CDR2 SVGIG (reference sequence). V trimming: 2 bases; J trimming: 3 bases; junction bases outside the gene matches: 4. The CDR3 spells CAWSPGGGYEQYF. The CDR3, as DNA: TGTGCCTGGAGTCCCGGCGGGGGCTACGAGCAGTACTTC.

The V gene is TRBV15, the J gene TRBJ1-2; TRBD1 matches 10 bases. Germline V lookup: CDR1 LNHNV, CDR2 YYDKDF (reference sequence). V was clipped by 0 bases and J by 8 bases; unmatched bases: 6. This CDR3 region has 15 residues. As DNA, the CDR3 is TGTGCCACCAGCAGAGATATCCGGGACAGGGGCGGCTACACCTTC. It specifies CATSRDIRDRGGYTF.

This chain uses TRBV16 with TRBJ2-5; TRBD1 matches 9 bases. Germline V lookup: CDR1 KGHSY, CDR2 FQNENV. The junction had 3 bases not matched to a gene; V was cut back by 4 bases and J by 3 bases. The CDR3 consists of 14 residues. The CDR3 nucleotides are TGTGCCAGCAGCCCGGGACAGGGAAAAGAGACCCAGTACTTC. This gives the protein CASSPGQGKETQYF.

CDR3 residues: CASSQGQNYGYTF. The CDR3 nucleotides are TGCGCCAGCAGTCAAGGACAGAACTATGGCTACACCTTC. V is TRBV10-1 and J is TRBJ1-2, with D tentatively TRBD1 (6 bases). Germline lookup yields CDR1 WNHNN and CDR2 SYGVQD (reference sequence). This CDR3 has 13 amino acids. V lost 5 bases and J lost 2, with 9 bases in between.

This clone turned up a few times. The chain is built from TRBV2 and TRBJ1-2; D is unclear. Trimming removed 2 bases from V and 8 bases from J, with 21 bases in between. This CDR3 comprises 16 residues. CDR1 and CDR2 from the germline V gene are SNHLY and FYNNEI. The DNA for the CDR3 is TGTGCCAGCAGTGAACCCGACTTGGTCCGGCGAGACGGCTACACCTTC. This sequence encodes CASSEPDLVRRDGYTF.

The V and J genes are TRBV30 and TRBJ1-1; D ambiguous. CDR3 size: 11 residues. V was trimmed by 2 bases and J by 7 bases, leaving 8 bases between them. Germline assignment: CDR1 GTSNPN and CDR2 SVGIG (reference sequence). The CDR3 loop is CAWSLGIEAFF. For the CDR3, the DNA is TGTGCCTGGAGTCTCGGGATTGAAGCTTTCTTT.

The rearrangement links TRBV6-5 to TRBJ1-6; weak D call: TRBD1 (5 bases). V gave up 2 bases and J gave up 0 bases, with 5 bases separating them. Germline V gene lookup returns CDR1 MNHEY and CDR2 SVGAGI. The CDR3 consists of 15 residues. In DNA form, the CDR3 reads TGTGCCAGCAGTTACGACAGCTCCTATAATTCACCCCTCCACTTT. This translates into CASSYDSSYNSPLHF.

This chain joins TRBV25-1 and TRBJ1-2, with 7 bases fitting TRBD1. Per germline, CDR1 MGHDK and CDR2 SYGVNS. The V gene end was trimmed by 8 bases and the J gene end by 6 bases; junction bases not matched to a gene: 9. The CDR3 is 13 residues long. CDR3 region: CASLSGGIDGYTF. The DNA of the CDR3 is TGTGCCAGCCTTTCAGGGGGGATCGATGGCTACACCTTC.

For the CDR3, the DNA is TGCGCCAGCAGTCTCTCGACCCTGGGACACCGGAACACTGAAGCTTTCTTT. As protein: CASSLSTLGHRNTEAFF. This chain joins TRBV4-1 and TRBJ1-1; tentative D call: TRBD1 (6 bases). V shed 6 bases and J shed 1 base, with 21 bases lying between them. This CDR3 comprises 17 residues. CDR1 MGHRA and CDR2 YSYEKL come from the germline V gene.

The chain combines TRBV4-2 with TRBJ1-1; no firm D call. The germline gives CDR1 LGHNA, CDR2 YNFKEQ. V lost 3 bases, J lost 1 base, and 6 bases lay in between. The CDR3 contains 13 residues. In DNA form, the CDR3 reads TGTGCCAGCAGCCATGACTCGAACACTGAAGCTTTCTTT. The encoded protein is CASSHDSNTEAFF.

The chain combines TRBV7-8 with TRBJ1-2; D is unclear. CDR1 SGHVS and CDR2 FQNEAQ come from the germline V gene. The CDR3 extends over 14 amino acids. Trimming removed 5 bases from V and 4 bases from J, with 14 bases in between. CDR3 protein: CASSPSGGGYGYTF. The CDR3 coding sequence is TGTGCCAGCAGCCCCTCGGGAGGAGGCTATGGCTACACCTTC.

The chain couples TRBV7-6 to TRBJ2-7; 9 positions agree with TRBD2. Germline loops: CDR1 SGHVS, CDR2 FNYEAQ. V lost 5 bases and J lost 1; bases outside the gene matches: 3. The CDR3 is 14 amino acids. The CDR3 loop reads CASSHSGSSYEQYF. CDR3 sequence (DNA): TGTGCCAGCAGCCATAGCGGGAGTTCCTACGAGCAGTACTTC. The full variable domain, rest sourced from reference TRBV7-6 and TRBJ2-7, is GAGVSQSPRYKVTKRGQDVALRCDPISGHVSLYWYRQALGQGPEFLTYFNYEAQQDKSGLPNDRFSAERPEGSISTLTIQRTEQRDSAMYRCASSHSGSSYEQYFGPGTRLTVT.

J is TRBJ1-4 and V is TRBV14; a weak D match, TRBD1 (5 bases). Trimming took 2 bases from V and 8 from J, leaving 15 bases between them. Germline CDR1 and CDR2: SGHDN and FVKESK. This CDR3 is built from 15 residues. The CDR3 bases are TGTGCCAGCAGCCAAAACTGGGGCGTGGGGGAAAAACTGTTTTTT. This gives the protein CASSQNWGVGEKLFF.